These 18 T cell receptor beta chains share one sample of origin, sequenced in a study of T cell responses to AZD1222 COVID-19 vaccine. Profiled with immunoSEQ multiplex PCR; TCRdb holds only in-frame clones, not every one. The table records 200,000 or so clones, about nine tenths of them present only once. The material sequenced was peripheral blood, taken on day 0 of MenACWY control vaccination. Receptor source: an adult in good health.

This clone was counted once. V gene TRBV7-9 combines with J gene TRBJ2-7; 9 nucleotides line up with TRBD2. From germline, CDR1 is SEHNR and CDR2 FQNEAQ (reference sequence). CDR3 size: 13 residues. After removal of 3 bases from V and 3 bases from J, the junction contained 0 bases not matched to a gene. The CDR3 here is CASSFSGSYEQYF. The CDR3 nucleotides are TGTGCCAGCAGCTTTAGCGGGAGCTACGAGCAGTACTTC. Full variable domain (outside the CDR3, taken from reference TRBV7-9 and TRBJ2-7): DTGVSQNPRHKITKRGQNVTFRCDPISEHNRLYWYRQTLGQGPEFLTYFQNEAQLEKSRLLSDRFSAERPKGSFSTLEIQRTEQGDSAMYLCASSFSGSYEQYFGPGTRLTVT.

The genes are TRBV6-5 and TRBJ1-1, with a possible D match to TRBD1 (5 bases). This CDR3 is 12 amino acids long. Germline V gene lookup returns CDR1 MNHEY and CDR2 SVGAGI. V lost 6 bases to trimming and J lost 7 bases, with 12 bases between them. The CDR3 DNA reads TGTGCCAGCAGCCTTGGGGGAGGTGAAGCTTTCTTT. It encodes CASSLGGGEAFF.

The genes are TRBV6-1 and TRBJ2-7; 9 bases are shared with TRBD2. The CDR3 is 14 residues long. The germline V gene encodes CDR1 MNHNS and CDR2 SASEGT. V lost 7 bases, J lost 5 bases, and 9 bases stayed unmatched. CDR3 nucleotides: TGTGCCAGCACTCTCGCGGGAGGGCCGGACGAGCAGTACTTC. This sequence encodes CASTLAGGPDEQYF.

The J gene is TRBJ2-2, the V gene TRBV19; 7 bases agree with TRBD2. V lost 7 bases to trimming and J lost 0 bases; unmatched junction nucleotides: 11. Germline V lookup: CDR1 LNHDA, CDR2 SQIVND (reference sequence). There are 17 residues in the CDR3. This chain's CDR3 is CASNTAGGLTNTGELFF. The DNA for the CDR3 is TGTGCCAGTAACACAGCCGGGGGACTAACGAACACCGGGGAGCTGTTTTTT.

This chain uses TRBV5-6 with TRBJ2-7; 11 nucleotides agree with TRBD1. CDR3 length: 14 amino acids. Unmatched junction bases numbered 7, after V lost 6 bases and J lost 5 bases. CDR1 SGHDT and CDR2 YYEEEE come from the germline V gene. The CDR3 spells CASIFWTGGNEQYF. CDR3 DNA: TGTGCCAGCATTTTCTGGACAGGGGGCAACGAGCAGTACTTC.

This chain joins TRBV6-2 or TRBV6-3 and TRBJ1-2; weak D call: TRBD1 (6 bases). V lost 6 bases and J 4 bases, leaving 18 bases between the germline ends. The germline V gene has CDR1 MNHEY and CDR2 SVGEGT. This CDR3 comprises 15 residues. The CDR3 nucleotides read TGTGCCAGCAGCCGCCCAGCACAGGGTGCCTATGGCTACACCTTC. It yields the protein CASSRPAQGAYGYTF.

A word on this clone: The germline gene is not matched at one end of the junction; a read error may be the cause. The chain links TRBV29-1 to TRBJ2-1; a possible D gene is TRBD2 (7 bases). The CDR3 covers 13 residues. In germline, CDR1 is SQVTM, CDR2 ANQGSEA. Here the CDR3 reads CSVVLTDVEGGIF. CDR3 bases: TGCAGCGTCGTACTTACCGACGTCGAGGGGGGGATCTTC.

This chain links TRBV28 with TRBJ1-3; 7 bases align to TRBD1. The V segment lost 8 bases and the J segment 2 bases; nucleotides outside the gene matches: 6. Germline V gene sequence: CDR1 MDHEN, CDR2 SYDVKM. CDR3 length equals 14 residues. CDR3 nucleotide sequence: TGTGCCAGCGATCCAGGGGGACCTGGAAACACCATATATTTT. Protein sequence: CASDPGGPGNTIYF.

The chain has TRBV4-3 and TRBJ1-3, with 8 bases matching TRBD1. The CDR3 covers 15 residues. Germline CDR1 reads LGHNA; CDR2 reads YSLEER. Losses at the gene ends were 2 bases for V and 6 bases for J; bases not matched to a gene: 6. The DNA for the CDR3 is TGCGCCAGCAGCCAATCGGACAGGGAAGAAAACACCATATATTTT. As protein: CASSQSDREENTIYF.

The chain is built from TRBV27 and TRBJ2-1, with 7 bases fitting TRBD2. The germline gives CDR1 MNHEY, CDR2 SMNVEV (reference sequence). V trimming: 1 base; J trimming: 0 bases; junction bases outside the gene matches: 9. This CDR3 region has 18 residues. CDR3 amino acids: CASSLFLASGNSYNEQFF. For the CDR3, the DNA is TGTGCCAGCAGTTTATTTTTAGCTAGCGGTAACTCCTACAATGAGCAGTTCTTC.

The chain has TRBV7-2 and TRBJ2-7; 9 positions match TRBD1. The CDR3 is 15 amino acids. V shed 5 bases and J 3 bases; nucleotides not matched to a gene: 8. Per the germline V gene, CDR1 is SGHTA and CDR2 is FQGNSA. CDR3 in amino acids: CASSQGQGFLYEQYF. CDR3 nucleotide sequence: TGTGCCAGCAGCCAGGGACAGGGTTTCCTCTACGAGCAGTACTTC.

V usage is TRBV2 and J usage is TRBJ1-1; no clear D gene. The CDR3 extends over 11 amino acids. Trimming left V 4 bases short and J 5 bases short, with 5 bases between. The germline V gene encodes CDR1 SNHLY and CDR2 FYNNEI. DNA for the CDR3: TGTGCCAGCAGTGCTAGGACTGAAGCTTTCTTT. It specifies CASSARTEAFF.

This clone was recorded once. The chain has TRBV28 and TRBJ1-3; the D gene is possibly TRBD1 (5 bases). The germline gives CDR1 MDHEN, CDR2 SYDVKM. The CDR3 has 15 amino acids. Trimming pared 3 bases from V and 1 base from J, leaving 10 bases between. CDR3 nucleotide sequence: TGTGCCAGCAGTTTGGGGGGGGTTTCTGGAAACACCATATATTTT. Protein: CASSLGGVSGNTIYF.

V is TRBV5-8 and J is TRBJ1-5; D call uncertain. V was shortened by 0 bases and J by 4 bases, with 2 bases between the two germline ends. Germline V lookup: CDR1 SGHTS, CDR2 YDEGEE. The CDR3 contains 12 residues. The CDR3 is CASSLGNQPQHF. CDR3 coding DNA: TGTGCCAGCAGCTTGGGTAATCAGCCCCAGCATTTT.

The chain carries TRBV4-3 and TRBJ2-3; 10 bases map to TRBD2. Trimming cost V 0 bases and J 1 base; bases outside gene matches: 4. CDR3 length: 17 amino acids. Germline CDR1 reads LGHNA; CDR2 reads YSLEER. The CDR3 region has the DNA TGCGCCAGCAGCCAAGATATGGGACTAGCGCGCACAGATACGCAGTATTTT. Amino acids: CASSQDMGLARTDTQYF.

This clone was seen at least ten times. This chain uses TRBV7-8 with TRBJ1-3; D not certain. Germline lookup yields CDR1 SGHVS and CDR2 FQNEAQ. CDR3 length: 14 residues. V was cut by 2 bases and J by 2 bases, with 7 bases left in between. In DNA, the CDR3 is TGTGCCAGCAGCTTATCGGAGACTGGAAACACCATATATTTT. This codes for CASSLSETGNTIYF.

The chain recombines TRBV9 with TRBJ2-1; D remains ambiguous. Germline V gene sequence: CDR1 SGDLS, CDR2 YYNGEE. V was trimmed by 6 bases and J by 0 bases, leaving 19 bases between them. The CDR3 spans 17 residues. This CDR3 reads CASNGAKDARSYNEQFF. In DNA, the CDR3 is TGTGCCAGCAATGGAGCAAAGGACGCGCGCTCCTACAATGAGCAGTTCTTC.

The chain combines TRBV10-1 with TRBJ2-7; D gene uncertain. The germline V gene has CDR1 WNHNN and CDR2 SYGVQD (reference sequence). The CDR3 has 12 residues. Trimming shortened V by 4 bases and J by 6 bases, and 10 bases separated the two germline ends. Here the CDR3 reads CASSVDLCEQYF. CDR3 sequence (DNA): TGCGCCAGCAGTGTCGACTTGTGCGAGCAGTACTTC.